This section outlines one T cell receptor beta chain sequence together with its context. Its antigen is unknown. The treatment: randomized to nivolumab then ipilimumab (arm A) or the reverse (arm B). The sample originates from a study of sequential checkpoint blockade in melanoma. On the study more broadly: After nivolumab or ipilimumab alone, 20 to 25 patients had week-13 rebiopsies. Study-level findings and limits: Patients with week-13 increases in T-cell fraction and clonality benefited about 30 times more often.

TCRdb's copy holds only in-frame clones and misses some; the assay was immunoSEQ multiplex PCR. Of around 6,000 clones in the sample, about a fifth were seen once. V shed 3 bases and J shed 5 bases, with 16 bases lying between them. The V gene's germline CDR1 is SGHNT and CDR2 YENEEA. The CDR3 runs to 16 residues. The sequence came from a human donor with melanoma. The starting material was tumor tissue (inferred from file names), obtained from a patient given nivolumab and ipilimumab in sequence. This sequence joins TRBV11-3 and TRBJ1-4; no firm D call. This CDR3 reads CASSLFESGVNEKLFF. The CDR3 DNA reads as TGTGCCAGCAGCTTGTTTGAGTCTGGGGTGAATGAAAAACTGTTTTTT.